The text below deals with one T cell receptor (beta chain). These data belong to a study of blood T cell repertoires in COVID-19. For the study at large: The samples span acute and convalescent COVID-19 from the United States, Italy and Spain. T cells, B-cell-depleted T cells, or PBMCs provided the cDNA or gDNA that served as material.

Seattle patients were enrolled during active infection and followed longitudinally. Per the original data handling: From reference gene primer amplification, estimates of nucleated cell counts were derived. The assay was immunoSEQ multiplex PCR, and TCRdb's table has in-frame clones only and misses some. V, J and clone size are taken as reported in that table, and D and trimming were inferred from the DNA itself. Counted here are 200,000 to 300,000 clones, roughly four fifths occurring once; the ten biggest clones make up approximately 7.5%. V was pared by 1 base and J by 11 bases, with 7 bases of the junction left unmatched. This CDR3 comprises 13 residues. CDR1 and CDR2 from the germline V gene are SEHNR and FQNEAQ (reference sequence).

This TCR was sampled from an elderly woman with COVID-19, enrolled during active disease. The chain links TRBV7-9 to TRBJ1-1; 7 nucleotides agree with TRBD1. The source material was peripheral blood. CDR3 sequence reads: CASSLGTGDKAFF. The DNA for the CDR3 is TGTGCCAGCAGCTTAGGGACAGGCGATAAGGCTTTCTTT.